Listed below are T cell receptor beta chains from one sample, sequenced in a study of T cell repertoires in cytomegalovirus infection. Each CDR3 protein gets one entry after TCRdb re-called the reads with MiXCR. The sample includes 100,000 to 150,000 distinct CDR3 sequences, 24% of them seen just once. These TCRs are of unknown antigen specificity. The sample was PBMCs, sequenced either directly or after in vitro stimulation (not recorded which). The receptor set was obtained from a human donor in good health (CMV status not recorded). Some clones in this sample may be carry-over from other donors' samples. CDR3s include the opening cysteine and the closing phenylalanine or tryptophan. The order of the fields is J gene, V gene, D gene, clone size, CDR3 DNA, CDR3 protein. D genes are given only for firm matches. The size field is filled for only some rows; it gives once, few, many or a size class.

TRBJ1-1	TRBV10-3	TRBD1	.	TGTGCCATCAAACTACAGGGGGAGGTCACTGAAGCTTTCTTT	CAIKLQGEVTEAFF
TRBJ2-3	TRBV7-2	TRBD2	many	TGTGCCAGCAGCTTATTCTCGGGAGGGAGCACAGATACGCAGTATTTT	CASSLFSGGSTDTQYF
TRBJ2-1	TRBV19	TRBD2	.	TGTGCCAGTAGTAATGAGCGGGGGTCCTACAATGAGCAGTTCTTC	CASSNERGSYNEQFF
TRBJ2-7	TRBV7-8	TRBD1	many	TGTGCCAGCAGCTTAGTTACCGGGACAGGGGACGAGCAGTACTTC	CASSLVTGTGDEQYF
TRBJ2-1	TRBV12-3/TRBV12-4	.	.	TGTGCCAGCAGTCGGGCCCCTGGGGGTGAGCAGTTCTTC	CASSRAPGGEQFF
TRBJ2-1	TRBV7-2	TRBD2	few	TGTGCCAGCAGCCGCTCAGAGGTCCGAGCGGGAGGGAATGAGCAGTTCTTC	CASSRSEVRAGGNEQFF
TRBJ2-3	TRBV7-2	TRBD2	many	TGTGCCAGCAGCCCGGGACTAGCGGGACCTGGCACAGATACGCAGTATTTT	CASSPGLAGPGTDTQYF
TRBJ1-1	TRBV10-3	.	.	TGTGCCATCAGCCCAACAGGGACGGCTGAAGCTTTCTTT	CAISPTGTAEAFF
TRBJ2-1	TRBV28	.	.	TGTGCCAGCAGTTTTCCGGGCGCGAAGCCATACAATGAGCAGTTCTTC	CASSFPGAKPYNEQFF
TRBJ2-1	TRBV7-2	.	many	TGTGCCAGCAGCTCTCACACGGACAGGGGGGTAGCGGGAGTGAACTACAATGAGCAGTTCTTC	CASSSHTDRGVAGVNYNEQFF
TRBJ1-1	TRBV4-1	.	.	TGCGCCAGCAGCCACGTGGAGGGGCGATTGAACACTGAAGCTTTCTTT	CASSHVEGRLNTEAFF
TRBJ2-5	TRBV5-1	.	.	TGCGCCAGCAGCCGGTTGGGGGGCACCCAAGAGACCCAGTACTTC	CASSRLGGTQETQYF
TRBJ1-1	TRBV7-2	.	many	TGTGCCAGCAGCTTAGTACCAGGGACGAACACTGAAGCTTTCTTT	CASSLVPGTNTEAFF
TRBJ1-1	TRBV7-2	.	many	TGTGCCAGCAGCTTAACACTCCTGAACACTGAAGCTTTCTTT	CASSLTLLNTEAFF
TRBJ2-1	TRBV5-1	.	.	TGCGCCAGCAGCTTTGGGGGCCCCAACAATGAGCAGTTCTTC	CASSFGGPNNEQFF
TRBJ2-7	TRBV28	TRBD2	.	TGTGCCAGCAGACCGACTAGCGGGAGCGGTTACGAGCAGTACTTC	CASRPTSGSGYEQYF
TRBJ2-1	TRBV19	TRBD2	.	TGTGCCAGTAAGGAGACTAGCGGAACTTACAATGAGCAGTTCTTC	CASKETSGTYNEQFF
TRBJ1-1	TRBV6-1	.	.	TGTGCCAGCAGTTTGGGCCCACTTTCATCGGGCACTGAAGCTTTCTTT	CASSLGPLSSGTEAFF
TRBJ2-3	TRBV5-1	.	.	TGCGCCAGCAGCTTGGGTTTCACAGATACGCAGTATTTT	CASSLGFTDTQYF
TRBJ2-2	TRBV7-9	.	.	TGTGCCAGCAGCTTTGACGGTACCGGGGAGCTGTTTTTT	CASSFDGTGELFF
TRBJ1-2	TRBV6-2/TRBV6-3	TRBD1	few	TGTGCCAGCAGATTGGACAGGAACTATGGCTACACCTTC	CASRLDRNYGYTF
TRBJ1-6	TRBV10-3	TRBD1	few	TGTGCCATCACAGGGGGCGATGCTTCACCCCTCCACTTT	CAITGGDASPLHF
TRBJ2-1	TRBV7-9	TRBD2	few	TGTGCCAGCAGCGGCCCGGGACTAGCGGGGCACAATGAGCAGTTCTTC	CASSGPGLAGHNEQFF
TRBJ2-5	TRBV7-8	TRBD2	few	TGTGCCAGCAGCTTGATAGCGGGAGGAGAGACCCAGTACTTC	CASSLIAGGETQYF
TRBJ2-3	TRBV2	.	.	TGTGCCAGCAGTGAAGATCGGGATACGCAGTATTTT	CASSEDRDTQYF
TRBJ2-3	TRBV4-1	TRBD1	.	TGCGCCAGCAGCCAAGGGACAGGAGCGGAAACAGATACGCAGTATTTT	CASSQGTGAETDTQYF
TRBJ1-5	TRBV20-1	.	.	TGCAGTGCTAGAGGAGAGGGGAGTCGTCAGCCCCAGCATTTT	CSARGEGSRQPQHF
TRBJ1-1	TRBV6-5	.	.	TGTGCCAGCAGTTATAGGAAGGGAGTAGGCACTGAAGCTTTCTTT	CASSYRKGVGTEAFF
TRBJ1-2	TRBV27	.	.	TGTGCCAGCAGTTTATCGAGGTCAGGGGATGGCTACACCTTC	CASSLSRSGDGYTF